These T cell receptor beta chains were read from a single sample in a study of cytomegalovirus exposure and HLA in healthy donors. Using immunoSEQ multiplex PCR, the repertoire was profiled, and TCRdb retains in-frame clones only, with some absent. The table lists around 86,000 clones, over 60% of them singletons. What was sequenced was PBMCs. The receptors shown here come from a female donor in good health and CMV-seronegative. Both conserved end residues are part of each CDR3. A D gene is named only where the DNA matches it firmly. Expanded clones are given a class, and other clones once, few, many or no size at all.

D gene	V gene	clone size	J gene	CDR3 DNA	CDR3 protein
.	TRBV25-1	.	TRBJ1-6	TGTGCCAGCAGTGTTGGCCTCATCGGGTCACCCCTCCACTTT	CASSVGLIGSPLHF
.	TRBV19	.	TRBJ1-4	TGTGCCAGTAGTGTCTCACTGGTAACTAATGAAAAACTGTTTTTT	CASSVSLVTNEKLFF
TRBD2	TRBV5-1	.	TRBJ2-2	TGCGCCAGCAGCTTGGTCTCCAGCGGGAGGGCCGGGGAGCTGTTTTTT	CASSLVSSGRAGELFF
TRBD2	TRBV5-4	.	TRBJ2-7	TGTGCCAGCAGCACGTGGACTAGTCCGCCCGAGCAGTACTTC	CASSTWTSPPEQYF
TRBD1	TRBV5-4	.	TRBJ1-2	TGTGCCAGCAGCCCGGACAGGGGCTATGGCTACACCTTC	CASSPDRGYGYTF
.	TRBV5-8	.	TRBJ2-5	TGTGCCAGCAGCTTGCGGGAGACCCAGTACTTC	CASSLRETQYF
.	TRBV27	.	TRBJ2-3	TGTGCCAGCAGTTTCCAGGGGAGCACAGATACGCAGTATTTT	CASSFQGSTDTQYF
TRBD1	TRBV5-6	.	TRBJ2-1	TGTGCCAGCAGCTTGGGTAGACAGGGGTACAATGAGCAGTTCTTC	CASSLGRQGYNEQFF
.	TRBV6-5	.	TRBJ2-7	TGTGCCAGCAGTTACTCTGTGGGCGGGACCTCCTACGAGCAGTACTTC	CASSYSVGGTSYEQYF
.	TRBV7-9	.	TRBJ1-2	TGTGCCAGCAGCTTAGGGAAGGGGAAAGGCTACACCTTC	CASSLGKGKGYTF
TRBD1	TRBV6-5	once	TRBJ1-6	TGTGCCAGCAGCAATGACAGGGGACGATCACCCCTCCACTTT	CASSNDRGRSPLHF
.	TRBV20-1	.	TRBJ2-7	TGCAGTGCTCCCGGTTCGGGCGAGCAGTACTTC	CSAPGSGEQYF
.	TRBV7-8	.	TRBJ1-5	TGTGCCAGCAGCTTAGTTGGGGGCCTAGGAAATCAGCCCCAGCATTTT	CASSLVGGLGNQPQHF
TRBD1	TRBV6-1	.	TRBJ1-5	TGTGCCAGCAGTGAAGTTGGGAGGACAGGGGTGGGCAATCAGCCCCAGCATTTT	CASSEVGRTGVGNQPQHF
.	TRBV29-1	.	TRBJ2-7	TGCAGCGTTGAAGGCAGGGACTACGAGCAGTACTTC	CSVEGRDYEQYF
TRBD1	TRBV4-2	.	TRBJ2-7	TGTGCCAGCAGCCAAGGTCAGGGGGCGGCCTACGAGCAGTACTTC	CASSQGQGAAYEQYF
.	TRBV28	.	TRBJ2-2	TGTGCCAGCAGTCTCCTGACGGGCACCGGGGAGCTGTTTTTT	CASSLLTGTGELFF
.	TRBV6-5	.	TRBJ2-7	TGTGCCAGCAGTTCCCGTTGGGGAGTCGACGAGCAGTACTTC	CASSSRWGVDEQYF
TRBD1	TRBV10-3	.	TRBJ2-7	TGTGCCATCAGTGACAGGGGGACAAACGAGCAGTACTTC	CAISDRGTNEQYF
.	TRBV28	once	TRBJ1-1	TGTGCCAGCAGTCCACAGGGTTTCGCGGCTGAAGCTTTCTTT	CASSPQGFAAEAFF
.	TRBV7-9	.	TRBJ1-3	TGTGCCAGCAGCTTTATCACCGGCTCTGGAAACACCATATATTTT	CASSFITGSGNTIYF
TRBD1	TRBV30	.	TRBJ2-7	TGTGCCTGGGACCCGACAGGGTCCGGCGAGCAGTACTTC	CAWDPTGSGEQYF
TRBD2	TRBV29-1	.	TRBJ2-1	TGCAGCGTTGAAGAGCGGGAGCACTCCTACAATGAGCAGTTCTTC	CSVEEREHSYNEQFF
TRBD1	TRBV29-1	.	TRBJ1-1	TGCAGCGTTACGACAGGGGGCACGGACACTGAAGCTTTCTTT	CSVTTGGTDTEAFF
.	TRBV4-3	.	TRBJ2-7	TGCGCCAGCAGCCCAGGGGCGGGCTACGAGCAGTACTTC	CASSPGAGYEQYF
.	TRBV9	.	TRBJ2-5	TGTGCCAGCAGCGTAGCATCATTAGTCCAAGAGACCCAGTACTTC	CASSVASLVQETQYF
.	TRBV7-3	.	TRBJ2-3	TGTGCCAGCAGCTCGGACAGTACAGATACGCAGTATTTT	CASSSDSTDTQYF
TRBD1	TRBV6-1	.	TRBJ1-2	TGTGCCAGCAGTGTAACCACGGCCGGGACAGGGGACCGCTACACCTTC	CASSVTTAGTGDRYTF
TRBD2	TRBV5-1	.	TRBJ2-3	TGCGCCAGCAGCTGGACCACTAGCGGGAGGCGAGATACGCAGTATTTT	CASSWTTSGRRDTQYF
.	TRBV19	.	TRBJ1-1	TGTGCCAGTAGGAGACGGGACATGAACACTGAAGCTTTCTTT	CASRRRDMNTEAFF
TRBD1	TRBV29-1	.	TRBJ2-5	TGCAGCGTTGGAGGGACAGGGTTGGAGACCCAGTACTTC	CSVGGTGLETQYF
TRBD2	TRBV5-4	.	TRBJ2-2	TGTGCCGGCACAATAAGCGGGGGTGGCACCGGGGAGCTGTTTTTT	CAGTISGGGTGELFF
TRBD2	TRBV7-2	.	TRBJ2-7	TGTGCCAGCAGCTTATTTGGCACTAGCGGGAGTTACGAGCAGTACTTC	CASSLFGTSGSYEQYF
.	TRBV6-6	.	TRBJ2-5	TGTGCCAGCAGTTACTCTCCAGGGGAAGAGACCCAGTACTTC	CASSYSPGEETQYF
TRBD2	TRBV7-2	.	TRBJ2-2	TGTGCCAGCAGCTTGCGGACTAGCGGGAGTACCGGGGAGCTGTTTTTT	CASSLRTSGSTGELFF
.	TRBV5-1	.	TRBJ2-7	TGCGCCAGCAGCGCGGGACTCTACGAGCAGTACTTC	CASSAGLYEQYF
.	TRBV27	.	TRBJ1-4	TGTGCCAGCAGTTTTAATCAGGGCGAAAAACTGTTTTTT	CASSFNQGEKLFF
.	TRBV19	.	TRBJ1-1	TGTGCCAGTAGTGATAGGAGGAGAAACACTGAAGCTTTCTTT	CASSDRRRNTEAFF
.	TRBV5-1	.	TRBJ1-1	TGCGCCAGCAGCTTGGGTTTCACAGGGACTGAAGCTTTCTTT	CASSLGFTGTEAFF
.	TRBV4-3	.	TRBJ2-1	TGCGCCAGCAGCCAAGCGGACAGCAGTAATGAGCAGTTCTTC	CASSQADSSNEQFF
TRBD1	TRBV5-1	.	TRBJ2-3	TGCGCCAGCAGCTCCAGGACAGGGGTTGGTACAGATACGCAGTATTTT	CASSSRTGVGTDTQYF
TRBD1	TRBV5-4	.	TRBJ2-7	TGTGCCAGCAGCCCCGAGACAGGGAACGAGCAGTACTTC	CASSPETGNEQYF
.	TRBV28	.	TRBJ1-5	TGTGCCAGCAGTTTATTAGGAGGGTCAGGACAGCCCCAGCATTTT	CASSLLGGSGQPQHF
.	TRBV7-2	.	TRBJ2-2	TGTGCCAGCACCTTTCGGACCGGGGAGCTGTTTTTT	CASTFRTGELFF
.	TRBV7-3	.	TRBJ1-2	TGTGCCAGCAGCTTAAGGGGGGGGCAGAACTATGGCTACACCTTC	CASSLRGGQNYGYTF
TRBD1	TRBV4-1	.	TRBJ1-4	TGCGCCAGCAGCCAAACCCCGGGGACAGGTGGGGAAAAACTGTTTTTT	CASSQTPGTGGEKLFF
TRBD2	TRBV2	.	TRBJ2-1	TGTGCCAGCCCTAGCAGGGCTAGCGGGAGGCATGAGCAGTTCTTC	CASPSRASGRHEQFF
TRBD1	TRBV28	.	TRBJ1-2	TGTGCCAGCAGTTTATGGGGGACAGGAGCTAACTATGGCTACACCTTC	CASSLWGTGANYGYTF
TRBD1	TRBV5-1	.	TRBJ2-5	TGCGCCAGCAGCCACCCAGGGGGTGAGACCCAGTACTTC	CASSHPGGETQYF
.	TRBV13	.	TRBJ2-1	TGTGCCAGCAGCTTACTGGGGACTTACAATGAGCAGTTCTTC	CASSLLGTYNEQFF
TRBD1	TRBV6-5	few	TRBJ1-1	TGTGCCAGCAGTTCAACAGGGGGTGAAGCTTTCTTT	CASSSTGGEAFF
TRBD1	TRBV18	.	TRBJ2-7	TGTGCCAGCTCACCACCCGGACAGGGGGCCTACGAGCAGTACTTC	CASSPPGQGAYEQYF
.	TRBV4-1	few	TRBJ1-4	TGCGCCAGCAGCCAAAACAGCATCGCAACTAATGAAAAACTGTTTTTT	CASSQNSIATNEKLFF
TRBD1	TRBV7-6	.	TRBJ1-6	TGTGCCAGCAGCTTAGCGCAAGGACAGGTTAATTCACCCCTCCACTTT	CASSLAQGQVNSPLHF